This entry describes one T cell receptor beta chain. This entry belongs to a study of blood T cell repertoires in COVID-19. Study information: The United States, Italy and Spain were the sources of the acute and convalescent COVID-19 samples. PBMCs, B-cell-depleted T cells, or T cells provided the cDNA or gDNA that made up the material.

The cohort comprised adults aged about 18 to 100 years residing in under 25 US areas. Per the original data handling: Amplification of reference gene primers provided the estimated nucleated cell counts. Measured with immunoSEQ multiplex PCR; TCRdb has only the in-frame clones, and not every one. The D gene and trimming were derived from the DNA, and the V and J assignments and clone size from that table. The sample contains 310,000 or so clones, around nine tenths of which appear only once. Trimming took 5 bases from V and 6 from J, leaving 11 bases between them. Germline CDR1 and CDR2: LNHDA and SQIVND (reference sequence). The CDR3 has 13 residues.

V is TRBV19 and J is TRBJ1-5; D ambiguous. The sequenced sample consisted of PBMCs or T cells enriched from blood (not recorded which). This TCR derives from a woman in her thirties who had recovered from COVID-19. CDR3 residues: CASSSQEGQPQHF. DNA of the CDR3: TGTGCCAGTAGTTCCCAGGAGGGTCAGCCCCAGCATTTT.